These 3 T cell receptor beta chains originate from one sample sequenced in a study of shared clonotypes between healthy human individuals. TCRdb keeps only in-frame clones here, not all; method: immunoSEQ multiplex PCR. The sample has a few million clones, about 90% seen once. The material sequenced was naive CD4+ T cells from PBMCs. The sample's subset: CD45RA+ positively selected. These receptors all come from a man aged 18 to 30 in good health. Some clones in this sample may be carry-over from other donors' samples.

The rearrangement joins TRBV7-3 to TRBJ2-5; D is tentatively TRBD1 or TRBD2 (5 bases each). V gave up 2 bases and J gave up 5 bases, with 15 bases separating them. The CDR3 has 15 residues. Germline V gives CDR1 SGHTA, CDR2 FQGTGA. For the CDR3, the DNA is TGTGCCAGCAGCTTAGGGGGAGCGGCTGGCGAGACCCAGTACTTC. This encodes CASSLGGAAGETQYF.

This rearrangement joins TRBV15 to TRBJ2-3, with 15 bases lining up with TRBD2. This CDR3 comprises 16 residues. V lost 4 bases, J lost 5 bases, and 4 bases stayed unmatched. Per germline, CDR1 LNHNV and CDR2 YYDKDF (reference sequence). The CDR3 region has the DNA TGTGCCACCAGCACCGGACTAGCGGGAGGGGGAGATACGCAGTATTTT. Protein sequence: CATSTGLAGGGDTQYF.

This chain uses TRBV28 with TRBJ2-2; the D gene could be TRBD1 or TRBD2 (6 bases each). This CDR3 has 16 amino acids. Per germline, CDR1 MDHEN and CDR2 SYDVKM. Trimming shortened V by 7 bases and J by 0 bases, and 15 bases separated the two germline ends. CDR3 in DNA: TGTGCCAGCACCCCAAGGGGGGACGCGAACACCGGGGAGCTGTTTTTT. This gives the protein CASTPRGDANTGELFF.